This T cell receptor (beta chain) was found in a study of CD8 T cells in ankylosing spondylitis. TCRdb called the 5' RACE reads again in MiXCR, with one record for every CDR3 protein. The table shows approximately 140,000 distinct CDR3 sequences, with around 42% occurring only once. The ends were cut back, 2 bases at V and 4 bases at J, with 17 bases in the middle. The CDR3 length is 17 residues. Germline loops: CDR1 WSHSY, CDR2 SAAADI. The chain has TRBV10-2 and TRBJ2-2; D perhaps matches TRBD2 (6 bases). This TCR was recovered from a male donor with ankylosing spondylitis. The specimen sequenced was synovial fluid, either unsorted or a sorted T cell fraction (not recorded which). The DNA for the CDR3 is TGCGCCAGCAGTGAGAAGGACTATTATTACGGCACCGGGGAGCTGTTTTTT. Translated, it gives CASSEKDYYYGTGELFF.